The 32 T cell receptor beta chains listed next were all sequenced from one sample in a study of identical twins. TCRdb re-called the 5' RACE reads with MiXCR, one entry per CDR3 protein. The table records fewer than 900,000 distinct CDR3 sequences, roughly 18% of them present only once. The sample was also linked to a second study, of T cells expressing NK-cell markers.

What was sequenced was PBMCs. These receptor sequences come from a woman between 18 and 29 years old in good health.

This clonotype has just a few counts. CDR3 in amino acids: CASSATSYTDTQYF. Here the CDR3 DNA reads TGTGCCAGCAGCGCGACTAGTTACACAGATACGCAGTATTTT. The genes are TRBV7-9 and TRBJ2-3, with D possibly matching TRBD2 (6 bases). This CDR3 has 14 amino acids. Trimming removed 5 bases at V and 2 bases at J, with 11 bases between. Germline V gene data show CDR1 as SEHNR and CDR2 as FQNEAQ (reference sequence). Full variable domain (missing parts from reference TRBV7-9 and TRBJ2-3): DTGVSQNPRHKITKRGQNVTFRCDPISEHNRLYWYRQTLGQGPEFLTYFQNEAQLEKSRLLSDRFSAERPKGSFSTLEIQRTEQGDSAMYLCASSATSYTDTQYFGPGTRLTVL.

The V and J genes are TRBV20-1 and TRBJ2-5; D is possibly TRBD1 (6 bases). The V gene's germline CDR1 is DFQATT and CDR2 SNEGSKA (reference sequence). Trimming took 5 bases from V and 7 from J, leaving 23 bases between them. This CDR3 has 15 amino acids. This chain's CDR3 is CSARQTGFRVGTQYF. In DNA form, the CDR3 reads TGCAGTGCTCGTCAAACAGGGTTCCGGGTAGGGACCCAGTACTTC.

The chain recombines TRBV28 with TRBJ2-7, with TRBD1 identical over 7 bases. Germline CDR1 reads MDHEN; CDR2 reads SYDVKM. This CDR3 spans 12 amino acids. Unmatched junction bases numbered 5, after V lost 8 bases and J lost 4 bases. CDR3 protein: CASEGQRYEQYF. The CDR3, as DNA: TGTGCCAGCGAGGGACAGCGATACGAGCAGTACTTC. Complete variable domain (other parts from reference TRBV28 and TRBJ2-7): DVKVTQSSRYLVKRTGEKVFLECVQDMDHENMFWYRQDPGLGLRLIYFSYDVKMKEKGDIPEGYSVSREKKERFSLILESASTNQTSMYLCASEGQRYEQYFGPGTRLTVT.

There are a few counts of this clonotype. V is TRBV5-6 and J is TRBJ2-7; D could derive from TRBD1 or TRBD2 (5 bases each). The CDR3 totals 12 residues. Trimming removed 2 bases from V and 9 bases from J, with 12 bases in between. Germline V gene lookup returns CDR1 SGHDT and CDR2 YYEEEE. In nucleotides, the CDR3 is TGTGCCAGCAGCTTCGATCTGAGGGGGCAGTACTTC. Its translation: CASSFDLRGQYF.

This chain links TRBV20-1 with TRBJ1-2, with 8 bases that match TRBD1. The V and J ends lost 1 base and 5 bases, in that order; junction bases with no gene match: 9. The germline gives CDR1 DFQATT, CDR2 SNEGSKA (reference sequence). The CDR3 contains 15 residues. Here the CDR3 DNA reads TGCAGTGCTAGAGTCCCAGGGGGCATTTTTTATGGCTACACCTTC. Its translation: CSARVPGGIFYGYTF.

This clonotype turned up a few times. The chain couples TRBV10-3 to TRBJ2-3; D possibly corresponds to TRBD1 (6 bases). The germline CDR1 and CDR2 sequences are ENHRY and SYGVKD. Trimming removed 3 bases from V and 3 bases from J, with 10 bases in between. The CDR3 spans 14 residues. The DNA for the CDR3 is TGTGCCATCAGTGATGTTCAGGGGACAGATACGCAGTATTTT. It is translated as CAISDVQGTDTQYF.

This clonotype was counted a few times. The J gene is TRBJ1-1, the V gene TRBV3-1; 8 nucleotides match TRBD1. The CDR3 loop spans 14 amino acids. V lost 6 bases, J lost 5 bases, and 8 bases stayed unmatched. In germline, CDR1 is LGHDT, CDR2 YNNKEL (reference sequence). In DNA, the CDR3 is TGTGCCAGCAGTGACAGGGGCTCGGAAACTGAAGCTTTCTTT. Protein: CASSDRGSETEAFF. Combining the CDR3 with reference TRBV3-1 and TRBJ1-1 gives the whole variable domain DTAVSQTPKYLVTQMGNDKSIKCEQNLGHDTMYWYKQDSKKFLKIMFSYNNKELIINETVPNRFSPKSPDKAHLNLHINSLELGDSAVYFCASSDRGSETEAFFGQGTRLTVV.

V is TRBV11-2 and J is TRBJ2-7; possible D gene TRBD2, 6 bases. Germline V CDR1 and CDR2: SGHAT, FQNNGV. CDR3 length: 13 amino acids. V was cut by 5 bases and J by 4 bases, with 12 bases left in between. CDR3: CASSAPGEYEQYF. The CDR3 bases are TGTGCCAGCAGCGCCCCGGGGGAGTACGAGCAGTACTTC.

This clonotype was recorded a few times. The rearrangement uses TRBV10-3 and TRBJ1-5; D remains ambiguous. The V and J ends lost 3 bases and 7 bases respectively, with 10 bases between them. This CDR3 has 13 amino acids. The germline V gene has CDR1 ENHRY and CDR2 SYGVKD. The CDR3 DNA reads TGTGCCATCAGTGATAACGTTGGGCAGCCCCAGCATTTT. Translating gives CAISDNVGQPQHF.

This clonotype has a handful of counts. V usage is TRBV29-1 and J usage is TRBJ2-1; TRBD2 matches at 15 bases. V shed 7 bases and J 4 bases; nucleotides not matched to a gene: 8. This CDR3 is 16 amino acids long. Germline V gene lookup returns CDR1 SQVTM and CDR2 ANQGSEA. In DNA form, the CDR3 reads TGCAGCGGGCGACCGGGACTAGCGGGAGGATACAATGAGCAGTTCTTC. This gives the protein CSGRPGLAGGYNEQFF.

This clonotype was observed a handful of times. Being one base from a much bigger clone, this may be a read error. The genes are TRBV12-3 or TRBV12-4 and TRBJ2-3; D call uncertain. The CDR3 is 13 amino acids. The V gene lost 4 bases and the J gene lost 1 base, with 6 bases spanning the gap. In DNA form, the CDR3 reads TGTGCCAGCAGTTCCAAGGGCACAGATACGCAGTATTTT. This gives the protein CASSSKGTDTQYF.

This clonotype occurred a few times. The chain employs TRBV10-3 and TRBJ2-2, with D perhaps matching TRBD2 (5 bases). The CDR3 is made up of 14 amino acids. Trimming cost V 6 bases and J 5 bases, with 13 bases left between them. CDR1 and CDR2 from the germline V gene are ENHRY and SYGVKD. The DNA of the CDR3 is TGTGCCATCAGGGACTCCCTAGCAACCGGGGAGCTGTTTTTT. Amino acids: CAIRDSLATGELFF.

The rearrangement joins TRBV25-1 to TRBJ2-7; no clear D. CDR1 MGHDK and CDR2 SYGVNS come from the germline V gene. V was trimmed by 7 bases and J by 3 bases, leaving 10 bases between them. The CDR3 runs to 12 residues. CDR3 in amino acids: CASKDRYYEQYF. The CDR3 nucleotides are TGTGCCAGCAAGGACCGATACTACGAGCAGTACTTC.

Only a few counts were recorded for this clonotype. The chain links TRBV24-1 to TRBJ2-1, with 8 bases that match TRBD1. This CDR3 has 15 amino acids. Germline CDR1 is KGHDR and CDR2 is SFDVKD. The junction had 11 bases not matched to a gene; V was cut back by 7 bases and J by 7 bases. CDR3 protein: CATSGLGQGMNEQFF. The CDR3 DNA is TGTGCCACCAGCGGCCTCGGACAGGGTATGAATGAGCAGTTCTTC.

The V call is TRBV29-1, the J call TRBJ2-1; TRBD2 agrees at 10 bases. The CDR3 covers 13 residues. Looked up from germline, CDR1 is SQVTM and CDR2 is ANQGSEA. With 4 bases clipped from V and 6 bases from J, the junction kept 3 bases outside the gene matches. DNA of the CDR3: TGCAGCGTTGTCCTAGCGGGGGCCAATGAGCAGTTCTTC. As protein: CSVVLAGANEQFF.

This clonotype was detected a few times. The chain has TRBV20-1 and TRBJ1-4; 7 bases are a match to TRBD1. CDR3 length: 13 residues. J was trimmed by 6 bases and V by 4 bases; bases with no gene match: 5. The germline CDR1 and CDR2 sequences are DFQATT and SNEGSKA (reference sequence). Here the CDR3 DNA reads TGCAGTGCTATGACAGGGACGGATGAAAAACTGTTTTTT. The encoded protein is CSAMTGTDEKLFF.

This clonotype occurred many times. This chain connects TRBV9 to TRBJ1-5, with a possible D match to TRBD1 (5 bases). CDR1 is SGDLS and CDR2 is YYNGEE in the germline V gene. The CDR3 has 14 amino acids. The V end was cut by 3 bases, the J end by 0 bases, with 7 bases between. The CDR3 DNA follows: TGTGCCAGCAGCGCGACAGTTAGCAATCAGCCCCAGCATTTT. It specifies CASSATVSNQPQHF.

V and J are TRBV11-2 and TRBJ2-7; D ambiguous. With 1 base removed from V and 6 bases from J, the gap between germline ends came to 13 bases. Germline V gene sequence: CDR1 SGHAT, CDR2 FQNNGV. The CDR3 contains 14 residues. CDR3 region: CASSLAPGHGEQYF. The CDR3 nucleotides read TGTGCCAGCAGCTTAGCCCCCGGCCACGGCGAGCAGTACTTC. Looking up the rest from reference TRBV11-2 and TRBJ2-7 gives the full variable domain: EAGVAQSPRYKIIEKRQSVAFWCNPISGHATLYWYQQILGQGPKLLIQFQNNGVVDDSQLPKDRFSAERLKGVDSTLKIQPAKLEDSAVYLCASSLAPGHGEQYFGPGTRLTVT.

This clonotype has a handful of counts. The gene calls are TRBV6-5 and TRBJ2-1, with D perhaps TRBD1 or TRBD2 (5 bases each). The germline CDR1 and CDR2 sequences are MNHEY and SVGAGI. Trimming took 3 bases from V and 6 from J, leaving 12 bases between them. The CDR3 length is 14 residues. CDR3 coding DNA: TGTGCCAGCAGTTATGCTGGGGGACCCAATGAGCAGTTCTTC. This codes for CASSYAGGPNEQFF.

This clonotype was seen more than once but under ten times. The chain links TRBV6-1 to TRBJ2-1; D is possibly TRBD2 (6 bases). The germline V and J ends were trimmed by 8 bases and 4 bases, with 12 bases remaining between them. The CDR3 spans 13 residues. Germline assignment: CDR1 MNHNS and CDR2 SASEGT. CDR3 sequence (DNA): TGTGCCAGCGGGACTGGGCCTTACAATGAGCAGTTCTTC. Protein: CASGTGPYNEQFF.

CDR3 nucleotide sequence: TGCAGTGCTAGAGTTATAGGGCCAAACCCTACGCAGTATTTT. Its protein product is CSARVIGPNPTQYF. This chain connects TRBV20-1 to TRBJ2-3; D remains unclear. This CDR3 comprises 14 residues. Germline V gene sequence: CDR1 DFQATT, CDR2 SNEGSKA (reference sequence). V lost 1 base to trimming and J lost 8 bases, with 16 bases between them.

V and J are TRBV7-2 and TRBJ2-5; perhaps D is TRBD1 or TRBD2 (5 bases each). Germline CDR1 SGHTA, CDR2 FQGNSA. Trimming removed 5 bases at V and 5 bases at J, with 18 bases between. The CDR3 spans 15 residues. The CDR3 DNA reads as TGTGCCAGCAGCATACAGGCAAGGGGCGGGGAGACCCAGTACTTC. This encodes CASSIQARGGETQYF.

This clonotype was seen only a few times. The V and J genes are TRBV30 and TRBJ1-1, with a possible D match to TRBD1 (5 bases). The CDR3 totals 13 residues. Germline V gene lookup returns CDR1 GTSNPN and CDR2 SVGIG (reference sequence). The CDR3 loop reads CALPGVGNTEAFF. The DNA of the CDR3 is TGTGCGTTGCCGGGGGTAGGGAACACTGAAGCTTTCTTT.

The chain joins TRBV6-5 to TRBJ2-7; D may be TRBD1 or TRBD2 (6 bases each). The V gene's germline CDR1 is MNHEY and CDR2 SVGAGI. This CDR3 comprises 14 residues. The V end lost 5 bases, the J end lost 2 bases, and 13 bases lay between the germline ends. CDR3 sequence reads: CASSPSGAAYEQYF. CDR3 nucleotides: TGTGCCAGCAGTCCCTCGGGGGCGGCCTACGAGCAGTACTTC.

The gene calls are TRBV2 and TRBJ1-5; the D is unclear. The CDR3 has 16 amino acids. Germline CDR1 SNHLY, CDR2 FYNNEI. Trimming removed 5 bases at V and 5 bases at J, with 19 bases between. The CDR3 nucleotides read TGTGCCAGCAGTCCCCTTCTGGCCCCCGGGTATCAGCCCCAGCATTTT. This translates into CASSPLLAPGYQPQHF.

In this sample, this clonotype turned up a few times. This sequence joins TRBV27 and TRBJ1-1; D unresolved. V dropped 6 bases and J dropped 6 bases, with 17 bases sitting between them. The CDR3 is 14 amino acids. Germline V gives CDR1 MNHEY, CDR2 SMNVEV (reference sequence). CDR3 residues: CASSPHSLTPEAFF. The CDR3 DNA is TGTGCCAGCAGCCCCCACTCCCTGACGCCTGAAGCTTTCTTT.

This clonotype was seen more than once but under ten times. This sequence joins TRBV12-3 or TRBV12-4 and TRBJ1-1; 8 bases agree with TRBD1. V shed 5 bases and J 1 base; nucleotides not matched to a gene: 6. This CDR3 is built from 15 residues. The CDR3 loop reads CASSLTGAWNTEAFF. In DNA, the CDR3 is TGTGCCAGCAGTCTGACAGGGGCTTGGAACACTGAAGCTTTCTTT.

This clonotype was picked up a small number of times. The V gene is TRBV20-1, the J gene TRBJ1-1; D gene uncertain. Deletions cut 0 bases from V and 0 bases from J, with 8 bases between. The CDR3 is 14 amino acids. CDR1 and CDR2 (germline): DFQATT, SNEGSKA (reference sequence). The CDR3 is CSARDRIMNTEAFF. CDR3 bases: TGCAGTGCTAGAGATCGAATAATGAACACTGAAGCTTTCTTT.

The V call is TRBV5-1, the J call TRBJ2-1; 7 bases are a match to TRBD2. The CDR3 has 14 amino acids. Germline CDR1 is SGHRS and CDR2 is YFSETQ. V gave up 0 bases and J gave up 8 bases; unmatched junction bases: 5. DNA for the CDR3: TGCGCCAGCAGCTTGGAGCGGGGTAAGGATGAGCAGTTCTTC. Translated: CASSLERGKDEQFF.

J is TRBJ2-2 and V is TRBV10-3; weak D call: TRBD1 (5 bases). The germline gives CDR1 ENHRY, CDR2 SYGVKD. V was pared by 3 bases and J by 7 bases, with 9 bases between. The CDR3 totals 13 residues. The CDR3 reads CAISDPQGGELFF. Written as DNA, the CDR3 is TGTGCCATCAGTGACCCCCAGGGCGGGGAGCTGTTTTTT.

The chain links TRBV20-1 to TRBJ2-7, with 7 bases aligning to TRBD2. After removal of 0 bases from V and 3 bases from J, the junction contained 11 bases not matched to a gene. The CDR3 contains 16 residues. Germline lookup yields CDR1 DFQATT and CDR2 SNEGSKA (reference sequence). CDR3 DNA sequence: TGCAGTGCTAGAGATATAGGACGGGGGGTTCGCTACGAGCAGTACTTC. Translation: CSARDIGRGVRYEQYF.

The CDR3 is CSVRGRRDNEQFF. CDR3 in DNA: TGCAGCGTTCGGGGCAGGAGGGACAATGAGCAGTTCTTC. The J gene is TRBJ2-1, the V gene TRBV29-1; the D gene is possibly TRBD2 (6 bases). CDR3 length equals 13 residues. V was clipped by 5 bases and J by 5 bases, with 13 bases between them. Germline CDR1 and CDR2: SQVTM and ANQGSEA.